The T cell receptor beta chain under discussion was sequenced for a study of blood T cell repertoires in COVID-19. Study-wide background: The cDNA or gDNA used as material had been derived from T cells, B-cell-depleted T cells, or PBMCs.

The CDR3 totals 14 residues. V dropped 7 bases and J dropped 6 bases, with 18 bases sitting between them. Germline V gene data show CDR1 as MNHNS and CDR2 as SASEGT. Some clones are missing from TCRdb's copy, which holds only in-frame ones; the method was immunoSEQ multiplex PCR. Among about 230,000 clones listed, about 88% were seen once. Specimen: peripheral blood. This sequence joins TRBV6-1 and TRBJ1-1; weak D call: TRBD1 (6 bases). The origin of this receptor is a middle-aged man with acute or convalescent COVID-19. CDR3 DNA sequence: TGTGCCAGCATCCAAAACAGGGTTCAGGCTGAAGCTTTCTTT. It translates to CASIQNRVQAEAFF.